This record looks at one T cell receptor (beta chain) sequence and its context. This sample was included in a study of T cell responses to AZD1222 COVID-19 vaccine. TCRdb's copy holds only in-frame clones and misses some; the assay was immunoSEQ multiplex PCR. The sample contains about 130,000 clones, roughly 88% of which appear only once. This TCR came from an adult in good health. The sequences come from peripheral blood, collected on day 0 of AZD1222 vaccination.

The CDR3 region has the DNA TGTGCCACGGCTAGCTTCGTCTACGAGCAGTACTTC. This translates into CATASFVYEQYF. The V gene is TRBV28, the J gene TRBJ2-7; D is possibly TRBD2 (5 bases). CDR1 is MDHEN, CDR2 SYDVKM, per germline. The CDR3 length is 12 residues. Trimming pared 10 bases from V and 3 bases from J, leaving 13 bases between.